The entry that follows covers one TCR beta chain sequence. Its antigen target is currently unknown. One base away there is no much larger clone; base qualities are not given. The time point label, read with the paper, signifies: approximately 25 months on ibrutinib. Around 1.8 micrograms of genomic DNA were extracted from cryopreserved PBMCs for TCR beta library preparation. High-throughput TCR beta sequencing was performed on longitudinal blood samples from CLL patients receiving ibrutinib monotherapy. The patients were enrolled in a single-center, open-label phase 2 trial of ibrutinib monotherapy. On a MiSeq, deep resolution sequencing aimed for a depth between 1 in 1 million and 1 in 200,000 T cells, with each clonotype covered 10x on average. TCR beta libraries were generated with the immunoSEQ hsTCRB Kit. In the authors' own workflow: ImmunoSEQ Data Assistant and ImmunoSEQ Analyzer were used for data analysis, and V, D and J genes were assigned according to IMGT definitions. Clonality, which ranges from 0 to 1, was calculated as one minus the normalized Shannon entropy of productive rearrangement frequencies. Only overrepresented clonotypes making up at least 0.05% of the repertoire of each patient were included in the public clonotype analysis. About twelve repertoires from age-matched healthy donors, obtained from immuneACCESS, served as clonality controls. Drawn from immuneACCESS, this table holds only the in-frame rearrangements with V and J called that TCRdb kept. Clones are partly lost; checked studies trace under half to an unresolved V gene and leave the rest unexplained. From that table come the V and J calls and clone size; the DNA was used to work out D and trimming. Recorded for this sample are roughly 49,000 clones; approximately 82% of them occurred a single time. The ten largest clones represent about a fifth of the sample.

This sample stems from a study of cytotoxic CD8 clonotypes in ibrutinib-treated CLL (dated by TCRdb to about 2021). Notes on the research overall: The cohort had 11 relapsed/refractory and 15 treatment-naive patients; 17 were IGHV unmutated. Responses were partial in 24 patients and complete in 2; after median about 68 months follow-up, about 14 stayed in remission and 12 progressed. Response samples were taken after a median of roughly 12 months on treatment, ranging from roughly 6 to 36 months. Longitudinal samples were available for about 30% of the roughly 86 trial participants. All remission and progressive disease samples were collected while patients were still receiving ibrutinib. Cryopreserved peripheral blood mononuclear cells were obtained before treatment, at response, and at either sustained remission or disease progression. On average, each sample yielded roughly 250,000 productive templates and around 100,000 productive rearrangements. General conclusions and limits of the study: Public clonotypes were rare and either shrank or stayed stable during treatment, and the rise in clonality at ibrutinib response reflected expansion of private clonotypes. At ibrutinib response clonality went up, during sustained remission it held steady, and at progression it dropped back toward baseline. Sustained-remission and progressing patients did not have matched sampling times, and lymph node repertoires were not examined. Baseline clonality exceeded that of age-matched healthy donors and correlated strongly with circulating CD8+ T-cell counts.

Reading the germline V gene gives CDR1 SGHTA and CDR2 FQGNSA. The CDR3 runs 13 amino acids, cysteine and phenylalanine included. Only the CDR3 region is kept as DNA, spanning 39 bases read in frame from base 1. V lost 5 bases and J lost 2 bases; the stretch between them is 8 bases long. This clonotype was sampled from a human donor with chronic lymphocytic leukemia. The receptor chain draws on TRBV7-2 and TRBJ2-3; the D segment is perhaps TRBD1 or TRBD2, each sharing 5 matched bases. Sequences were derived from PBMCs, sampled after 24 months of ibrutinib treatment. The DNA sequence follows: TGTGCCAGCAGCCGGGACCACACAGATACGCAGTATTTT. Its translation is CASSRDHTDTQYF.